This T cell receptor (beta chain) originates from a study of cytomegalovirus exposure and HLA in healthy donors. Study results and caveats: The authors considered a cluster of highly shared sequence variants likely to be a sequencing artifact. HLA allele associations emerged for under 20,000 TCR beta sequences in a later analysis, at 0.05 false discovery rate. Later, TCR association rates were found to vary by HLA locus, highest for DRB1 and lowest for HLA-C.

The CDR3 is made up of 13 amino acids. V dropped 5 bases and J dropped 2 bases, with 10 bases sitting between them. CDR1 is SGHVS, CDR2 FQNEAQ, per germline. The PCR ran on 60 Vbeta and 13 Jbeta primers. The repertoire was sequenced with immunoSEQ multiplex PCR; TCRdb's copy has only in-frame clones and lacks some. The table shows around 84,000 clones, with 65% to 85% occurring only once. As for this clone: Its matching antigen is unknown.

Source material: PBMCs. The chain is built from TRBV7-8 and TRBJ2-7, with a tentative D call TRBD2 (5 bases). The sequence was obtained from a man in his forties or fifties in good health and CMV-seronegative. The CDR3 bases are TGTGCCAGCAGCCGTGACGGGGCCTACGAGCAGTACTTC. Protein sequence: CASSRDGAYEQYF.